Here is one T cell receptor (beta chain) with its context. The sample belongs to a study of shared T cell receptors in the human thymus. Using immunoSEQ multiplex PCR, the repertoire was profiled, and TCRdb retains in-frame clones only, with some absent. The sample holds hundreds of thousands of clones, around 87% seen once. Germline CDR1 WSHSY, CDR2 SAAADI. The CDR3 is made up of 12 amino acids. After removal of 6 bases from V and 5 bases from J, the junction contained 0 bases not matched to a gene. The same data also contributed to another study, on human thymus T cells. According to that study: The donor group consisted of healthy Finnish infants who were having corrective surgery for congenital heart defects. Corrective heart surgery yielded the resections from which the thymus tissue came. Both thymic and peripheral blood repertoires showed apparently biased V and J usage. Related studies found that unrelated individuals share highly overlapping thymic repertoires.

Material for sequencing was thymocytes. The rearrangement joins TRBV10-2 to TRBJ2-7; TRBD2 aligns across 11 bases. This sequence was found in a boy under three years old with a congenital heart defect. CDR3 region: CASRTSGNEQYF. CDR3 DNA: TGCGCCAGCAGGACTAGCGGGAACGAGCAGTACTTC.